The 7 T cell receptor beta chains below come from one sample, sequenced in a study of blood T cells in healthy people across ages. Combining a sample-barcoded 5' primer with a J-beta primer mix, a second PCR ran for about 7 to 11 cycles. TCRdb re-analysed the 5' RACE reads in MiXCR, keeping a single row per CDR3 protein. The sample records about a million distinct CDR3 sequences, about 44% being singletons. The sample was blood. The receptors were gathered from a young man in good health.

The chain links TRBV27 to TRBJ2-4; D might be TRBD1 (6 bases). The DNA matches TRBJ2-7 better at its end, which makes the J call doubtful. This CDR3 contains 14 residues. CDR1 MNHEY and CDR2 SMNVEV come from the germline V gene (reference sequence). CDR3 coding DNA: TGTGCCAGCAGTGATAGGGACAACACCTACGAGCAGTACTTC. This gives the protein CASSDRDNTYEQYF.

The J gene is TRBJ2-7, the V gene TRBV27, with D possibly being TRBD2 (6 bases). Germline V gene data show CDR1 as MNHEY and CDR2 as SMNVEV (reference sequence). The CDR3 spans 14 residues. Between the trimmed V and J ends, which lost 4 bases and 2 bases, there was a span of 12 bases. The CDR3 region has the DNA TGTGCCAGCAGTTCGGGAGAGGAGCCCTACGAGCAGTACTTC. Amino acid sequence: CASSSGEEPYEQYF.

The genes are TRBV7-8 and TRBJ1-1; the D is unclear. The CDR3 spans 14 residues. The ends were cut back, 5 bases at V and 6 bases at J, with 16 bases in the middle. From germline, CDR1 is SGHVS and CDR2 FQNEAQ. CDR3 amino acids: CASSLGLKGAEAFF. The CDR3 nucleotides are TGTGCCAGCAGCCTCGGACTAAAAGGAGCTGAAGCTTTCTTT.

The genes are TRBV12-3 or TRBV12-4 and TRBJ1-2, with TRBD1 matching 7 bases. This CDR3 contains 13 residues. V lost 6 bases and J lost 8; bases outside the gene matches: 9. DNA of the CDR3: TGTGCCAGCAGCAGATGGACAGGTGACGGCTACACCTTC. The encoded protein is CASSRWTGDGYTF.

The chain employs TRBV15 and TRBJ2-1; D uncertain. The CDR3 is made up of 12 amino acids. Germline loops: CDR1 LNHNV, CDR2 YYDKDF (reference sequence). Trimming pared 3 bases from V and 6 bases from J, leaving 6 bases between. The CDR3 DNA is TGTGCCACCAGCAGCCTGGTCAATGAGCAGTTCTTC. This translates into CATSSLVNEQFF. The whole variable domain, remainder taken from reference TRBV15 and TRBJ2-1, is DAMVIQNPRYQVTQFGKPVTLSCSQTLNHNVMYWYQQKSSQAPKLLFHYYDKDFNNEADTPDNFQSRRPNTSFCFLDIRSPGLGDTAMYLCATSSLVNEQFFGPGTRLTVL.

The chain uses TRBV6-5 and TRBJ2-7; the D is unclear. The CDR3 is 12 residues long. Trimming took off 6 bases at V and 4 bases at J, with 10 bases between the two ends. CDR1 is MNHEY and CDR2 is SVGAGI in the germline V gene. CDR3 in DNA: TGTGCCAGCAGGCTCCCAGCGTACGAGCAGTACTTC. Translation: CASRLPAYEQYF.

The chain has TRBV20-1 and TRBJ2-1; 9 bases align to TRBD2. CDR1 and CDR2 (germline): DFQATT, SNEGSKA (reference sequence). Trimming removed 3 bases from V and 4 bases from J; junction bases left unmatched: 4. CDR3 length: 14 residues. Here the CDR3 reads CSASSSGEYNEQFF. The DNA for the CDR3 is TGCAGTGCTAGTTCTAGCGGGGAGTACAATGAGCAGTTCTTC.